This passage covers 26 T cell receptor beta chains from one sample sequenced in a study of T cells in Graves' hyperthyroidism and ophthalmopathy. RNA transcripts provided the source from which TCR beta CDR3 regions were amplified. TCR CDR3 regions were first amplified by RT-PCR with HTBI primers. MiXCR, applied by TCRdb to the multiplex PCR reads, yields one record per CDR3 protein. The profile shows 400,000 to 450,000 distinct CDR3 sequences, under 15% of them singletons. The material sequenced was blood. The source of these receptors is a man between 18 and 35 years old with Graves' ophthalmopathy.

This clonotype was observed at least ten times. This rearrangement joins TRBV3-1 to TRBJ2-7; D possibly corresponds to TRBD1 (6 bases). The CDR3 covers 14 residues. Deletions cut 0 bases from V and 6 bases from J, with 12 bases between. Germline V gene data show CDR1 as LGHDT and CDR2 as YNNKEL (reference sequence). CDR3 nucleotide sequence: TGTGCCAGCAGCCAAGAGGGGGCGCGCATCGAGCAGTACTTC. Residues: CASSQEGARIEQYF.

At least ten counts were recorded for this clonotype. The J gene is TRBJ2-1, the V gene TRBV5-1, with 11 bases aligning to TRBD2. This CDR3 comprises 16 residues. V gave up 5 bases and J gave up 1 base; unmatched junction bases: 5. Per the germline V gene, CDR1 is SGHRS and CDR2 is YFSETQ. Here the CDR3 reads CASRLVAGGSYNEQFF. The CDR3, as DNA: TGCGCCAGCAGACTTGTAGCGGGAGGGTCCTACAATGAGCAGTTCTTC. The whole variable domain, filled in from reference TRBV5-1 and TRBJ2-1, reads KAGVTQTPRYLIKTRGQQVTLSCSPISGHRSVSWYQQTPGQGLQFLFEYFSETQRNKGNFPGRFSGRQFSNSRSEMNVSTLELGDSALYLCASRLVAGGSYNEQFFGPGTRLTVL.

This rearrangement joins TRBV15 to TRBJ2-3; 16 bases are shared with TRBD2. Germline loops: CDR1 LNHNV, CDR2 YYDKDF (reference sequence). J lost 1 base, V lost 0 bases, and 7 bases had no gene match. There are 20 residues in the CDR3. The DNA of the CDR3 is TGTGCCACCAGCAGAGAAACCGGGACTAGCGGGGGGGTGGGCACAGATACGCAGTATTTT. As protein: CATSRETGTSGGVGTDTQYF.

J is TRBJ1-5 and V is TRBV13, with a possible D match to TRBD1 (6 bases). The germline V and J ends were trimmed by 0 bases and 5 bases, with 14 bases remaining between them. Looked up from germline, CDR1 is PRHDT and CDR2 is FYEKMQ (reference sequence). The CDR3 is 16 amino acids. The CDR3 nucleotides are TGTGCCAGCAGCTTAGGACTGGGGGCAGGGCATCAGCCCCAGCATTTT. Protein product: CASSLGLGAGHQPQHF.

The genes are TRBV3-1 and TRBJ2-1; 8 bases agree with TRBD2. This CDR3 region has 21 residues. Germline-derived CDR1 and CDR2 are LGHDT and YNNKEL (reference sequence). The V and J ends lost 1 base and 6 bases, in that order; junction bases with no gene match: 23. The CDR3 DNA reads TGTGCCAGCAGCCAAGGGGAAACTCAAGCGAGGTCGGGGGGGCCTGGCAATGAGCAGTTCTTC. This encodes CASSQGETQARSGGPGNEQFF.

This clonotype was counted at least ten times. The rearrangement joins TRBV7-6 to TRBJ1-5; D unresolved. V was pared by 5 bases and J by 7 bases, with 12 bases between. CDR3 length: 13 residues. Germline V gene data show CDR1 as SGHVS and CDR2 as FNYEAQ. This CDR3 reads CASSPDLGQPQHF. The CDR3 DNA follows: TGTGCCAGCAGCCCCGACCTGGGACAGCCCCAGCATTTT.

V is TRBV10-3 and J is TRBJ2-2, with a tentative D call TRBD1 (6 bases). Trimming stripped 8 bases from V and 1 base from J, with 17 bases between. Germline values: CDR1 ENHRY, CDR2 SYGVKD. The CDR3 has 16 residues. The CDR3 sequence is CAIRPRLGGNTGELFF. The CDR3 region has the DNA TGTGCCATCCGTCCCCGGCTAGGGGGGAACACCGGGGAGCTGTTTTTT.

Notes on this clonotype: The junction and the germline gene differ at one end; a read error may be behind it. CDR3 sequence: CASSLAGDPYKQYF. The CDR3 DNA follows: TGTGCCAGCAGCTTAGCGGGGGACCCCTACAAGCAGTACTTC. The chain recombines TRBV11-2 with TRBJ2-7, with a weak D call TRBD2 (6 bases). CDR1 is SGHAT, CDR2 FQNNGV, per germline. The length of the CDR3 is 14 residues.

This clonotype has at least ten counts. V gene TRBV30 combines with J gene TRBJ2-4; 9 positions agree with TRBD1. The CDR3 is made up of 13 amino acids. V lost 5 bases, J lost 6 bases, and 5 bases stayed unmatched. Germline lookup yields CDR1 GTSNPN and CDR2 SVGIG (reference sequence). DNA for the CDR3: TGTGCCTGGGAACCGGGACAGGGAAACATTCAGTACTTC. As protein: CAWEPGQGNIQYF.

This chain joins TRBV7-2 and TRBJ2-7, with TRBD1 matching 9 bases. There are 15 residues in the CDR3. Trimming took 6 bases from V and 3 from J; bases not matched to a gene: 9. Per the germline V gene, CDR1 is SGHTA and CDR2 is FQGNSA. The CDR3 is CASRQPGQGHYEQYF. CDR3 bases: TGTGCCAGCAGGCAACCGGGACAGGGACACTACGAGCAGTACTTC.

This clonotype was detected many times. CDR3 sequence reads: CASSDSRQPVSYNSPLHF. The CDR3, as DNA: TGCGCCAGCAGTGATTCCCGACAGCCAGTCTCCTATAATTCACCCCTCCACTTT. The chain has TRBV10-1 and TRBJ1-6, with a possible D match to TRBD1 (5 bases). CDR3 size: 18 residues. Trimming took off 3 bases at V and 0 bases at J, with 15 bases between the two ends. Germline-derived CDR1 and CDR2 are WNHNN and SYGVQD (reference sequence).

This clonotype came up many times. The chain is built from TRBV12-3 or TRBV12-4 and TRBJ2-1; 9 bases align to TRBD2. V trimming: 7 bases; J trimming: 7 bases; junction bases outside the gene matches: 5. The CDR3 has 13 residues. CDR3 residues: CASIAGVGNEQFF. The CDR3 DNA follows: TGTGCCAGCATAGCGGGAGTTGGGAATGAGCAGTTCTTC.

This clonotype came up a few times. Here the CDR3 DNA reads TGTGCCAGCAGCTACAGGGTGACTGAAGCTTTCTTT. Its protein product is CASSYRVTEAFF. The chain couples TRBV6-1 to TRBJ1-1, with a weak D call TRBD1 (6 bases). This CDR3 is built from 12 residues. Germline CDR1 and CDR2: MNHNS and SASEGT. The V and J ends lost 6 bases and 5 bases respectively, with 10 bases between them.

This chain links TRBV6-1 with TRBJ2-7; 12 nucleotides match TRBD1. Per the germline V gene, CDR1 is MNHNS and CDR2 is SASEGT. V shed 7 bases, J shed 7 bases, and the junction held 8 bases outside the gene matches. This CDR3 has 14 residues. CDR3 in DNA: TGTGCCAGCAACATCGGGACAGGGGGCTGGGAGCAGTACTTC. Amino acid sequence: CASNIGTGGWEQYF.

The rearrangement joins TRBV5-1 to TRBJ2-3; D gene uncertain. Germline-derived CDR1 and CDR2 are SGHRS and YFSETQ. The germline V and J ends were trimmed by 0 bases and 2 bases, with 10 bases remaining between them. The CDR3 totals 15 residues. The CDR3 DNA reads TGCGCCAGCAGCTTGGGCTCGAAAGTCACAGATACGCAGTATTTT. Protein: CASSLGSKVTDTQYF. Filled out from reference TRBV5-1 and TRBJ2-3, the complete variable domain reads KAGVTQTPRYLIKTRGQQVTLSCSPISGHRSVSWYQQTPGQGLQFLFEYFSETQRNKGNFPGRFSGRQFSNSRSEMNVSTLELGDSALYLCASSLGSKVTDTQYFGPGTRLTVL.

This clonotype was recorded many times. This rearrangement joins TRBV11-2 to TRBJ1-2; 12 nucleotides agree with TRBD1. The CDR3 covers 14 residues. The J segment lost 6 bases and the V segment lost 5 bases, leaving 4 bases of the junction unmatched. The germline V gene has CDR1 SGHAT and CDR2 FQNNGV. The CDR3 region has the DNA TGTGCCAGCAGCACCGGGACAGGGGGCGATGGCTACACCTTC. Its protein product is CASSTGTGGDGYTF.

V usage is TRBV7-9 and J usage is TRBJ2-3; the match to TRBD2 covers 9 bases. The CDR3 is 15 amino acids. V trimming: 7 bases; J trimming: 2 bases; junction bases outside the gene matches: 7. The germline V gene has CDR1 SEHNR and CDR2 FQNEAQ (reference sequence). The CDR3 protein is CASTRREGFTDTQYF. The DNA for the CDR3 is TGTGCCAGCACCCGGCGGGAGGGCTTCACAGATACGCAGTATTTT.

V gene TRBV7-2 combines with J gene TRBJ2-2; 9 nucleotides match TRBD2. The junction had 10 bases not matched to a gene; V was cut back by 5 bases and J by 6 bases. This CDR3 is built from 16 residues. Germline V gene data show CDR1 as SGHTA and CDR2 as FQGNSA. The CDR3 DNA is TGTGCCAGCAGCCCCGGACCCGCGGGGGGGCCCGGGGAGCTGTTTTTT. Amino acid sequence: CASSPGPAGGPGELFF.

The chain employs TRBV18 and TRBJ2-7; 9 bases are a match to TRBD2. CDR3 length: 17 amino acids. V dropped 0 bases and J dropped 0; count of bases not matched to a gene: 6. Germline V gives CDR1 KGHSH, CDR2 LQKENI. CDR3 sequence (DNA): TGTGCCAGCTCACCACCGAGGAGCGGGGGGTCCTCCTACGAGCAGTACTTC. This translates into CASSPPRSGGSSYEQYF.

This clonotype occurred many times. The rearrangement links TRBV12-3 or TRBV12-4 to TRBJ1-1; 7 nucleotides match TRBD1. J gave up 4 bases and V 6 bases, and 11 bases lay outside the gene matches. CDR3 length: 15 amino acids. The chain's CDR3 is CASRQRGGAVTEAFF. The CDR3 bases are TGTGCCAGCAGGCAACGAGGGGGCGCGGTCACTGAAGCTTTCTTT.

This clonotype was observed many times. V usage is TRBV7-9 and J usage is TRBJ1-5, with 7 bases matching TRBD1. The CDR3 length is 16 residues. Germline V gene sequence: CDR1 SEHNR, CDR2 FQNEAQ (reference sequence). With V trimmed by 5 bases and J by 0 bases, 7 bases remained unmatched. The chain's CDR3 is CASSRRGDSSNQPQHF. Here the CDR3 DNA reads TGTGCCAGCAGCCGACGGGGGGACAGTAGCAATCAGCCCCAGCATTTT.

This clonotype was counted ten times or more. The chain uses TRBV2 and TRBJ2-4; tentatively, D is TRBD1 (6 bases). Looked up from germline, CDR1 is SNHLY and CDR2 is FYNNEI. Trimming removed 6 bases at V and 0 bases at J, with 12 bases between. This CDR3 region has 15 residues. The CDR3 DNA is TGTGCCAGCAGACAGACAGGATTAGCCAAAAACATTCAGTACTTC. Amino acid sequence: CASRQTGLAKNIQYF.

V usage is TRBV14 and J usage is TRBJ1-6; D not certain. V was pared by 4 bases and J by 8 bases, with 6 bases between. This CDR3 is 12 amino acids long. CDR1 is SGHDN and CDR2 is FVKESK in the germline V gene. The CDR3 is CASSPTYSPLHF. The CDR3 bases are TGTGCCAGCAGCCCAACTTATTCACCCCTCCACTTT.

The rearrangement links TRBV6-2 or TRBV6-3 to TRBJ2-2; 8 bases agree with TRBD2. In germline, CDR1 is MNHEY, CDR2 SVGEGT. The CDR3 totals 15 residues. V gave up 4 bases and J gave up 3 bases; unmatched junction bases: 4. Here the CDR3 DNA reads TGTGCCAGCAGTTGGCGGGGGGTAGACACCGGGGAGCTGTTTTTT. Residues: CASSWRGVDTGELFF.

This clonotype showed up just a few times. CDR3 sequence: CASSQDWAGGSGYTF. In nucleotides, the CDR3 is TGCGCCAGCAGCCAAGATTGGGCAGGGGGCTCTGGCTACACCTTC. The rearrangement uses TRBV4-1 and TRBJ1-2; 8 positions match TRBD1. The V gene's germline CDR1 is MGHRA and CDR2 YSYEKL. J gave up 7 bases and V 0 bases, and 7 bases lay outside the gene matches. The CDR3 consists of 15 residues.

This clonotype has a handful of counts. This chain's CDR3 is CASSEDPTRTGELFF. CDR3 bases: TGCGCCAGCAGTGAGGACCCGACAAGGACCGGGGAGCTGTTTTTT. The rearrangement joins TRBV10-1 to TRBJ2-2; unclear D gene. This CDR3 is 15 amino acids long. Deletions cut 2 bases from V and 5 bases from J, with 12 bases between. Germline V gives CDR1 WNHNN, CDR2 SYGVQD (reference sequence).